This TCR beta chain was recorded in a study of radiotherapy plus CTLA-4 blockade in lung cancer. Overall study: Patients showed objective responses in roughly 19% of cases and disease control in about 30%.

With respect to this clone: Its antigen is unidentified.

Study outcomes and limitations: Early blood T cell clone dynamics, with interferon-beta, were reported to best predict response. Following radiotherapy plus ipilimumab, tumor-derived TCR clones expanded in the blood.

Libraries were prepared by immunoSEQ multiplex PCR; TCRdb keeps only in-frame clonotypes and omits some of them. The sample holds about 97,000 clones, approximately 72% seen once. V lost 5 bases to trimming and J lost 8 bases; unmatched junction nucleotides: 8. The CDR3 loop spans 13 amino acids. Per germline, CDR1 SGHDN and CDR2 FVKESK. The V call is TRBV14, the J call TRBJ1-2; 7 bases match TRBD1. This specimen was peripheral blood, taken from a patient treated with radiotherapy plus ipilimumab. The sequence was obtained from a human donor with non-small cell lung cancer who had a partial response to radiotherapy plus ipilimumab. Some clones in this sample may be carry-over from other donors' samples. This chain's CDR3 is CASSFDRVEGYTF. The CDR3 DNA sequence: TGTGCCAGCAGCTTTGACAGGGTGGAAGGCTACACCTTC.